This T cell receptor (beta chain) was captured by sequencing in a study of blood T cell repertoires in COVID-19. On the study more broadly: There were acute and convalescent COVID-19 samples, and they came from the United States, Italy and Spain. Sources were T cells, B-cell-depleted T cells, or PBMCs; the material itself was cDNA or gDNA.

Methods used by the authors: Using reference gene primer amplification, nucleated cell counts were estimated. Only in-frame clones appear in the TCRdb table, and some are missing; sequencing was by immunoSEQ multiplex PCR. Clone size and the V and J calls come from that table; the DNA yielded D and trimming. The sample has approximately 140,000 clones, roughly 86% seen once. This CDR3 comprises 15 residues. CDR1 MGHRA and CDR2 YSYEKL come from the germline V gene. V trimming: 1 base; J trimming: 5 bases; junction bases outside the gene matches: 6. The sequenced material came from peripheral blood. This TCR came from a man in his fifties with active or convalescent COVID-19. V and J are TRBV4-1 and TRBJ2-3; the match to TRBD2 covers 7 bases. The CDR3 region is CASSQVAGVVDTQYF. CDR3 nucleotides: TGCGCCAGCAGCCAAGTTGCGGGAGTGGTAGATACGCAGTATTTT.